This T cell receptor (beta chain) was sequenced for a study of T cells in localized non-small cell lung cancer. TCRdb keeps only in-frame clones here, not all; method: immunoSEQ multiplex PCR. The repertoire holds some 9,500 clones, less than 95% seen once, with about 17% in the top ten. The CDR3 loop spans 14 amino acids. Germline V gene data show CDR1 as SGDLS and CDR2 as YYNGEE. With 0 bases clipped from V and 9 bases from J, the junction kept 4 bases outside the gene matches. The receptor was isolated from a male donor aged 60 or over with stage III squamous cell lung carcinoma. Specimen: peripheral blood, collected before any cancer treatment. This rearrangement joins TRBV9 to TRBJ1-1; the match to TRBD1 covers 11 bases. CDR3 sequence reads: CASSVAGQGVKAFF. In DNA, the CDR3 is TGTGCCAGCAGCGTAGCGGGACAGGGGGTAAAAGCTTTCTTT.